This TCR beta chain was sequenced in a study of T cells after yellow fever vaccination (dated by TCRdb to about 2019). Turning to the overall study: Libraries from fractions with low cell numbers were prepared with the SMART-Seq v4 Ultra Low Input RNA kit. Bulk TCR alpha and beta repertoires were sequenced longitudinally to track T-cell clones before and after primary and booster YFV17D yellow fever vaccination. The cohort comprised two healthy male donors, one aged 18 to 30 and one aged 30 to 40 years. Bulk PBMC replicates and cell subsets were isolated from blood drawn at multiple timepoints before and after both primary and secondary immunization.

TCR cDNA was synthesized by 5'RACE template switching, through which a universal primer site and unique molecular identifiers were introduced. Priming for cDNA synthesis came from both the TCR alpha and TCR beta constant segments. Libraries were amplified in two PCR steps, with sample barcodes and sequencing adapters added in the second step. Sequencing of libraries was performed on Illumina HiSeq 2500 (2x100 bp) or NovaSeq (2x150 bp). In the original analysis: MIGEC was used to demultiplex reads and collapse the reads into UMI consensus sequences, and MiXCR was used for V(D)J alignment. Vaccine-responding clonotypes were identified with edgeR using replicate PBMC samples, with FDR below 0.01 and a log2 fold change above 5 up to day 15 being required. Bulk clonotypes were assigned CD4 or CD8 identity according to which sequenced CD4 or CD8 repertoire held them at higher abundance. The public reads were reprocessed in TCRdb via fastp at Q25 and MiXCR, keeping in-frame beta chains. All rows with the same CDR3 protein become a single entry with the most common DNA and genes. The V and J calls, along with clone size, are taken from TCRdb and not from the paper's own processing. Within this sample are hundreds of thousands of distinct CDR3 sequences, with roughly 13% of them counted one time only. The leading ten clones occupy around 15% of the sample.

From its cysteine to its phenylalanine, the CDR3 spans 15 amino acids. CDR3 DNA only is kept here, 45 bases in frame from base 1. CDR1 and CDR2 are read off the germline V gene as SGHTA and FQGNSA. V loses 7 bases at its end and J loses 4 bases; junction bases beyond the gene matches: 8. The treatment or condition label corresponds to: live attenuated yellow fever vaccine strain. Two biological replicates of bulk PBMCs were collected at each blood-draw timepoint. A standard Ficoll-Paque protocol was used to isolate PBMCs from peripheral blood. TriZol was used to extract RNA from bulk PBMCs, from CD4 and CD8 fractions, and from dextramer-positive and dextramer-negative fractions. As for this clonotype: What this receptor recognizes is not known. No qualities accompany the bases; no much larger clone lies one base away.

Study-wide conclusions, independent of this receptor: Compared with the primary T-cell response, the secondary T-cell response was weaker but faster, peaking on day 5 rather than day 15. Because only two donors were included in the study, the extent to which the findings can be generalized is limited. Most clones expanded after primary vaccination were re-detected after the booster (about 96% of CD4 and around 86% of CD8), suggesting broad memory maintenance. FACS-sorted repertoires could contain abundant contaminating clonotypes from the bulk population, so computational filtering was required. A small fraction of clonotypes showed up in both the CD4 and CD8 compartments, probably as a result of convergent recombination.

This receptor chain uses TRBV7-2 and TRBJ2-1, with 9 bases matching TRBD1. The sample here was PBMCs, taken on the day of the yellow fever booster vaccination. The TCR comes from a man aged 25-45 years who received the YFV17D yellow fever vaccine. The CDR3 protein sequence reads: CASKPDRGTYNEQFF. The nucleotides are TGTGCCAGCAAACCAGACAGGGGGACATACAATGAGCAGTTCTTC.